The T cell receptor beta chain described here comes from a study of shared clonotypes between healthy human individuals. Nashville, Tennessee was home to all donors, each a Caucasian adult. Assay: immunoSEQ multiplex PCR; the TCRdb copy retains only in-frame clones and omits some. The data show some 1,400,000 clones, around 95% seen once. Study-level findings and limits: Compared with memory subsets, naive subsets generally had larger estimated richness.

Points on this clone: Its target is unknown.

Germline CDR1 and CDR2: KGHSH and LQKENI. V shed 4 bases and J shed 6 bases, with 13 bases lying between them. The CDR3 length is 13 residues. The source is a young man in good health. The chain recombines TRBV18 with TRBJ2-7; D is possibly TRBD2 (6 bases). Sequencing was carried out using naive CD4+ T cells sorted from blood. Described subset: CD45RA+ positively selected. CDR3 DNA sequence: TGTGCCAGCTCACGGGAGTTCGGGAGCGAGCAGTACTTC. It yields the protein CASSREFGSEQYF.